What follows is one T cell receptor (beta chain) and its context. This sample is part of a study of CD8 T cells in ankylosing spondylitis. The V gene's germline CDR1 is MNHEY and CDR2 SVGAGI. Germline trimming cut 3 bases from V and 0 bases from J; bases unmatched to any gene: 6. The CDR3 runs to 17 residues. TCRdb analysed the 5' RACE reads with MiXCR anew, one entry per CDR3 protein. The sample has approximately 150,000 distinct CDR3 sequences; under 55% are singletons. V usage is TRBV6-5 and J usage is TRBJ1-1; 11 bases align to TRBD1. The sequenced material came from synovial fluid, either unsorted or a sorted T cell fraction (not recorded which). This clonotype was obtained from a male donor with ankylosing spondylitis. CDR3 sequence reads: CASSYSGTGGLNTEAFF. Written as DNA, the CDR3 is TGTGCCAGCAGTTATTCCGGGACAGGGGGTTTGAACACTGAAGCTTTCTTT.